A single sample is the source of the 27 T cell receptor beta chains below, sequenced in a study of regulatory T cells in long-lasting Graves disease. As to time point: persistent/refractory GD, antithyroid drugs over 5 years with positive TRAb. The TCR library was made from RNA that had been extracted from PBMCs in TRIzol. CDR3 regions were amplified by Arm-PCR using iRepertoire HTBI primers to build TCR beta libraries. TCRdb called the multiplex PCR reads again in MiXCR, with one record for every CDR3 protein. The data hold roughly 300,000 distinct CDR3 sequences, with 15% to 20% observed a single time. Sequences were derived from peripheral blood mononuclear cells (PBMCs), sampled when the disease was refractory, from a patient treated with antithyroid drugs. The source of these receptors is a female donor with Graves disease.

This clonotype has a handful of counts. This chain joins TRBV5-5 and TRBJ2-1, with TRBD1 identical over 9 bases. V was pared by 5 bases and J by 0 bases, with 12 bases of the junction left unmatched. This CDR3 has 18 residues. The germline gives CDR1 SGHKS, CDR2 YYEKEE (reference sequence). In DNA, the CDR3 is TGTGCCAGCAGTCTTCGGGACAGGGCCTCTCTCTCCTACAATGAGCAGTTCTTC. This codes for CASSLRDRASLSYNEQFF.

This clonotype has just a few counts. The chain's CDR3 is CAWSGGGTGYYEQYF. The CDR3 nucleotides read TGTGCCTGGAGTGGTGGGGGGACAGGGTACTACGAGCAGTACTTC. This sequence joins TRBV30 and TRBJ2-7; 9 bases match TRBD1. The CDR3 is 15 amino acids. Germline CDR1 is GTSNPN and CDR2 is SVGIG (reference sequence). Trimming took 1 base from V and 3 from J; bases not matched to a gene: 7.

The V and J genes are TRBV18 and TRBJ1-1; D possibly corresponds to TRBD1 (5 bases). CDR1 is KGHSH, CDR2 LQKENI, per germline. This CDR3 spans 18 amino acids. The V gene lost 5 bases and the J gene lost 0 bases, with 22 bases spanning the gap. The CDR3 region has the DNA TGTGCCAGCTCATTATATGGTCTCCCTGGGACCGTGAACACTGAAGCTTTCTTT. Encoded protein: CASSLYGLPGTVNTEAFF.

The chain has TRBV27 and TRBJ2-5; D may be TRBD1 (6 bases). Trimming shortened V by 3 bases and J by 5 bases, and 19 bases separated the two germline ends. From germline, CDR1 is MNHEY and CDR2 SMNVEV (reference sequence). The CDR3 covers 16 residues. In DNA form, the CDR3 reads TGTGCCAGCAGTTTCAACCCCAACAGGGTCCAGGAGACCCAGTACTTC. Translation gives CASSFNPNRVQETQYF.

This clonotype has only a few counts. The chain uses TRBV7-2 and TRBJ2-5, with a tentative D call TRBD1 (6 bases). Trimming shortened V by 5 bases and J by 5 bases, and 9 bases separated the two germline ends. The CDR3 length is 12 residues. Germline CDR1 and CDR2: SGHTA and FQGNSA. The CDR3 region is CASSTGLETQYF. In DNA form, the CDR3 reads TGTGCCAGCAGCACAGGGTTGGAGACCCAGTACTTC.

Regarding this clonotype: This sequence may be a read error, since a much larger clone differs from it by one base. The rearrangement joins TRBV6-1 to TRBJ2-7; D is undetermined. This CDR3 spans 13 amino acids. Germline assignment: CDR1 MNHNS and CDR2 SASEGT. This CDR3 reads CAGSLKSWGEQYF. CDR3 bases: TGTGCCGGCAGCCTTAAATCCTGGGGCGAGCAGTACTTC.

The chain joins TRBV7-8 to TRBJ2-2; D is ambiguous. The CDR3 covers 15 residues. Germline V gives CDR1 SGHVS, CDR2 FQNEAQ. Trimming left V 5 bases short and J 4 bases short, with 14 bases between. CDR3 bases: TGTGCCAGCAGCCCCGGGCGGTCCTCCACCGGGGAGCTGTTTTTT. This codes for CASSPGRSSTGELFF.

This clonotype was detected only a few times. The chain links TRBV5-6 to TRBJ1-1; D is unclear. Germline CDR1 reads SGHDT; CDR2 reads YYEEEE. V lost 3 bases to trimming and J lost 4 bases, with 13 bases between them. The CDR3 has 14 residues. The CDR3 reads CASSWVLAGTEAFF. DNA for the CDR3: TGTGCCAGCAGCTGGGTCTTGGCGGGCACTGAAGCTTTCTTT. Complete variable domain (other parts from reference TRBV5-6 and TRBJ1-1): DAGVTQSPTHLIKTRGQQVTLRCSPKSGHDTVSWYQQALGQGPQFIFQYYEEEERQRGNFPDRFSGHQFPNYSSELNVNALLLGDSALYLCASSWVLAGTEAFFGQGTRLTVV.

This clonotype has a handful of counts. This sequence joins TRBV18 and TRBJ1-5; D possibly corresponds to TRBD1 (5 bases). Trimming took 6 bases from V and 1 from J, leaving 13 bases between them. The length of the CDR3 is 15 residues. Germline V gives CDR1 KGHSH, CDR2 LQKENI. The CDR3 region has the DNA TGTGCCAGCTCCGGAGCGGGGCAAAGCAATCAGCCCCAGCATTTT. Residues: CASSGAGQSNQPQHF.

Remarks on this clonotype: This may be a read error, as it is one base from a much larger clone. The DNA for the CDR3 is TGTGCCAGCAGTTTAAGGGGACTAAGCATCGAGGAGCTGTTTTTT. It codes for CASSLRGLSIEELFF. V gene TRBV28 combines with J gene TRBJ2-2, with 7 bases fitting TRBD2. The CDR3 extends over 15 amino acids. Germline V gives CDR1 MDHEN, CDR2 SYDVKM. V was clipped by 2 bases and J by 10 bases; unmatched bases: 10.

There are many counts of this clonotype. The genes are TRBV7-8 and TRBJ2-7; a possible D gene is TRBD1 (6 bases). Germline V gene data show CDR1 as SGHVS and CDR2 as FQNEAQ. The ends were cut back, 5 bases at V and 0 bases at J, with 20 bases in the middle. The CDR3 covers 17 residues. The CDR3 sequence is CASSMNTGHVGSYEQYF. DNA of the CDR3: TGTGCCAGCAGCATGAATACAGGGCACGTAGGCTCCTACGAGCAGTACTTC.

This sequence joins TRBV5-1 and TRBJ2-1; D is ambiguous. This CDR3 has 15 residues. V lost 4 bases and J lost 6, with 17 bases in between. Germline-derived CDR1 and CDR2 are SGHRS and YFSETQ. The CDR3: CASSLTRPVINEQFF. Here the CDR3 DNA reads TGCGCCAGCAGCCTGACTCGCCCCGTGATCAATGAGCAGTTCTTC.

There are a few counts of this clonotype. V and J are TRBV6-1 and TRBJ2-7; 9 nucleotides match TRBD2. The germline CDR1 and CDR2 sequences are MNHNS and SASEGT. This CDR3 contains 16 residues. Trimming cost V 7 bases and J 0 bases; bases outside gene matches: 10. CDR3 amino acids: CASTPLGSGSSYEQYF. The CDR3, as DNA: TGTGCCAGCACCCCCCTGGGTAGCGGGAGCTCCTACGAGCAGTACTTC.

Comment on this clonotype: A much larger clone differs by one base, so this may be a read error. The gene calls are TRBV2 and TRBJ2-7, with 10 bases that match TRBD1. Trimming removed 8 bases from V and 4 bases from J; junction bases left unmatched: 11. The CDR3 length is 15 residues. Germline V lookup: CDR1 SNHLY, CDR2 FYNNEI. As DNA, the CDR3 is TGTGCCAGCGGACGACCGGGACAGGGGTGGTACGAGCAGTACTTC. It yields the protein CASGRPGQGWYEQYF.

This clonotype was observed many times. An end of the junction does not agree with germline; a read error may underlie this. The chain links TRBV20-1 to TRBJ1-4; D not resolved. The CDR3 covers 11 residues. CDR1 and CDR2 from the germline V gene are DFQATT and SNEGSKA (reference sequence). CDR3 bases: TGCAGTGCTAGAGGGGTGGACCCGAGTTATTTT. Protein sequence: CSARGVDPSYF.

This clonotype was seen many times. This chain joins TRBV28 and TRBJ1-1; D unresolved. Germline V gives CDR1 MDHEN, CDR2 SYDVKM. This CDR3 spans 13 amino acids. The V end lost 7 bases, the J end lost 0 bases, and 9 bases lay between the germline ends. In DNA, the CDR3 is TGTGCCAGCATCCCCAACATGAACACTGAAGCTTTCTTT. It codes for CASIPNMNTEAFF.

The count of this clonotype is one. V gene TRBV10-3 combines with J gene TRBJ2-6; 9 bases agree with TRBD1. V shed 7 bases and J 3 bases; nucleotides not matched to a gene: 7. Germline-derived CDR1 and CDR2 are ENHRY and SYGVKD. The CDR3 has 16 residues. CDR3 protein: CAIKKTGGYGANVLTF. The DNA for the CDR3 is TGTGCCATCAAAAAGACAGGGGGATATGGGGCCAACGTCCTGACTTTC.

This clonotype showed up many times. The chain links TRBV12-3 or TRBV12-4 to TRBJ1-1; 7 bases agree with TRBD1. The CDR3 sequence is 14 residues long. V was pared by 6 bases and J by 4 bases, with 8 bases of the junction left unmatched. The CDR3 reads CASREQGKGTEAFF. CDR3 in DNA: TGTGCCAGCAGAGAACAGGGGAAAGGCACTGAAGCTTTCTTT.

This sequence joins TRBV3-1 and TRBJ2-3; tentative D call: TRBD1 (5 bases). The CDR3 contains 12 residues. From germline, CDR1 is LGHDT and CDR2 YNNKEL (reference sequence). Between the trimmed V and J ends, which lost 3 bases and 7 bases, there was a span of 8 bases. The CDR3 reads CASSQGLYTQYF. CDR3 bases: TGTGCCAGCAGCCAGGGGCTTTATACGCAGTATTTT.

This chain connects TRBV6-5 to TRBJ2-1; no clear D. Looked up from germline, CDR1 is MNHEY and CDR2 is SVGAGI. The CDR3 has 13 residues. V shed 0 bases and J shed 8 bases, with 8 bases lying between them. This chain's CDR3 is CASSYSSGYEQFF. DNA for the CDR3: TGTGCCAGCAGTTACTCGTCGGGTTATGAGCAGTTCTTC.

This clonotype was seen repeatedly, ten times or more. The rearrangement uses TRBV27 and TRBJ2-2; 11 positions match TRBD2. CDR1 is MNHEY, CDR2 SMNVEV, per germline (reference sequence). V gave up 2 bases and J gave up 8 bases; unmatched junction bases: 13. The CDR3 has 18 residues. The CDR3 loop reads CASSLGLHRLAGTGELFF. The CDR3 DNA follows: TGTGCCAGCAGTTTAGGTCTTCATAGACTAGCGGGAACTGGGGAGCTGTTTTTT.

This clonotype was seen a few times. The V gene is TRBV28, the J gene TRBJ2-5; 11 bases agree with TRBD2. The J segment lost 1 base and the V segment lost 8 bases, leaving 9 bases of the junction unmatched. Germline CDR1 is MDHEN and CDR2 is SYDVKM. This CDR3 contains 16 residues. CDR3 loop: CASRSPGLAAQETQYF. CDR3 in DNA: TGTGCCAGCCGCTCACCGGGACTAGCGGCCCAAGAGACCCAGTACTTC.

This clonotype has a count of ten or more. This chain uses TRBV6-1 with TRBJ1-2; the D gene is possibly TRBD1 (5 bases). Germline V lookup: CDR1 MNHNS, CDR2 SASEGT. The CDR3 covers 14 residues. V lost 0 bases and J 2 bases, leaving 7 bases between the germline ends. CDR3: CASSEATANYGYTF. CDR3 coding DNA: TGTGCCAGCAGTGAAGCGACAGCCAACTATGGCTACACCTTC.

This clonotype has a count of ten or more. The chain employs TRBV24-1 and TRBJ1-2; 9 bases are a match to TRBD1. The CDR3 consists of 16 residues. V lost 3 bases to trimming and J lost 4 bases; unmatched junction nucleotides: 8. In germline, CDR1 is KGHDR, CDR2 SFDVKD. CDR3 sequence: CATSDARTGAVYGYTF. DNA for the CDR3: TGTGCCACCAGTGATGCAAGGACAGGGGCGGTCTATGGCTACACCTTC.

The table lists this clonotype with many counts. V is TRBV2 and J is TRBJ1-2; no clear D gene. Deletions cut 4 bases from V and 1 base from J, with 13 bases between. Germline V CDR1 and CDR2: SNHLY, FYNNEI. There are 15 residues in the CDR3. Here the CDR3 DNA reads TGTGCCAGCAGTGTGGACCCGGACGGTAACTATGGCTACACCTTC. Translated: CASSVDPDGNYGYTF.

The sample holds many counts of this clonotype. The V gene is TRBV30, the J gene TRBJ1-1; maybe TRBD1 (5 bases). The germline CDR1 and CDR2 sequences are GTSNPN and SVGIG (reference sequence). V lost 2 bases and J 4 bases, leaving 20 bases between the germline ends. CDR3 size: 16 residues. Here the CDR3 reads CAWSTRGRSLRTEAFF. The CDR3 nucleotides read TGTGCCTGGAGTACAAGGGGACGTAGTCTACGCACTGAAGCTTTCTTT.

This clonotype appeared many times. This chain links TRBV7-3 with TRBJ2-5, with TRBD1 identical over 9 bases. Germline trimming cut 5 bases from V and 7 bases from J; bases unmatched to any gene: 8. The CDR3 spans 14 residues. Germline-derived CDR1 and CDR2 are SGHTA and FQGTGA. CDR3 nucleotides: TGTGCCAGCAGCCCGGGACAGGGTTCCCTGACCCAGTACTTC. As protein: CASSPGQGSLTQYF.